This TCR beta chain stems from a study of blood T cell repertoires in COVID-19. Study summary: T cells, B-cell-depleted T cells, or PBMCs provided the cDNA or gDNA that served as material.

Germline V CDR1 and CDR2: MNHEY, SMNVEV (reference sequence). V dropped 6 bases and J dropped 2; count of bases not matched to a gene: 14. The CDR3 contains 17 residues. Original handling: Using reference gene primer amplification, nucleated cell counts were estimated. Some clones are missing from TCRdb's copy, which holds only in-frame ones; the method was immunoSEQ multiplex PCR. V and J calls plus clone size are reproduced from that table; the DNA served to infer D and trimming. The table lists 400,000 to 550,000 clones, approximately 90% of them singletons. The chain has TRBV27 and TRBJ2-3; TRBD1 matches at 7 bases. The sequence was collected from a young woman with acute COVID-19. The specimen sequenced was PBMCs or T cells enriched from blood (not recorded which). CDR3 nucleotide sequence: TGTGCCAGCAGAGAAGTCGGGCAACAGGGGATCACAGATACGCAGTATTTT. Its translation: CASREVGQQGITDTQYF.